The present entry profiles one T cell receptor (beta chain) with its context. V was pared by 1 base and J by 8 bases, with 17 bases between. Germline V gene data show CDR1 as MGHRA and CDR2 as YSYEKL. The CDR3 loop spans 16 amino acids. The sample belongs to a study of shared clonotypes between healthy human individuals. Across the study: CD4 naive cells filled three plates per donor, CD4 memory three, CD8 naive two and CD8 memory one.

The study ran the assay at deep level. As processed by the authors: Filtering differed, since immunoSEQ gave only junction sequences and no quality scores. Some clones are missing from TCRdb's copy, which holds only in-frame ones; the method was immunoSEQ multiplex PCR. V and J calls and clone size follow that table, whereas D and trimming were derived from the DNA. The data show roughly 2.6 million clones, approximately 90% seen once. The sequenced material came from naive CD4+ T cells sorted from blood. Stated subset: CD45RA+ positively selected. The origin of this receptor is a man younger than 35 in good health. This chain connects TRBV4-1 to TRBJ1-4, with D unresolved. The CDR3 DNA is TGCGCCAGCAGCCAAGGGGGAGGGTCTTCCCGCGAAAAACTGTTTTTT. Its protein is CASSQGGGSSREKLFF.